The 25 T cell receptor beta chains given below trace back to one sample, sequenced in a study of human T cells and chemical hapten exposure. Specified time point: pre-sensitization, week 0. Treatment of the sample: therapeutic diphenylcyclopropenone sensitization with weekly scalp DPC. One entry per CDR3 protein, called by TCRdb with MiXCR from the RACE reads. The table has under 70,000 distinct CDR3 sequences, approximately 10% seen once. The specimen comprised whole blood, sampled in connection with sensitization to the hapten diphenylcyclopropenone (DPC). The receptors here all came from a woman aged 40 to 55 with alopecia areata. Some clones in this sample may be carry-over from other donors' samples.

The table lists this clonotype with many counts. The chain carries TRBV12-5 and TRBJ1-1; 10 nucleotides align to TRBD1. This CDR3 has 17 amino acids. Germline CDR1 LGHNT, CDR2 FRNRAP. Trimming cost V 6 bases and J 0 bases; bases outside gene matches: 10. The CDR3 DNA reads as TGTGCTAGTGGCCCCATCGACAGGGGGCAACTGAACACTGAAGCTTTCTTT. This codes for CASGPIDRGQLNTEAFF.

This clonotype was seen more than once but under ten times. The chain uses TRBV11-2 and TRBJ2-6, with TRBD1 matching 10 bases. The CDR3 consists of 19 residues. CDR1 SGHAT and CDR2 FQNNGV come from the germline V gene. J was trimmed by 4 bases and V by 5 bases; bases with no gene match: 14. CDR3: CASSPLWRQGAWGANVLTF. As DNA, the CDR3 is TGTGCCAGCAGCCCTCTTTGGAGACAGGGGGCGTGGGGGGCCAACGTCCTGACTTTC.

This chain uses TRBV29-1 with TRBJ1-2, with a weak D call TRBD1 (6 bases). Germline V gene lookup returns CDR1 SQVTM and CDR2 ANQGSEA. This CDR3 is built from 13 residues. Trimming pared 6 bases from V and 2 bases from J, leaving 13 bases between. The CDR3 sequence: CSVGQSQNYGYTF. The DNA for the CDR3 is TGCAGCGTCGGACAGAGCCAAAACTATGGCTACACCTTC.

The chain links TRBV28 to TRBJ1-2; a possible D gene is TRBD1 (6 bases). V was trimmed by 6 bases and J by 7 bases, leaving 18 bases between them. CDR1 MDHEN and CDR2 SYDVKM come from the germline V gene. The CDR3 contains 14 residues. CDR3 amino acids: CASRVGGRSVGYTF. The CDR3 DNA is TGTGCCAGCAGGGTCGGGGGGCGGTCCGTTGGCTACACCTTC.

This clonotype has ten or more counts. The genes are TRBV6-6 and TRBJ2-5; 11 bases are a match to TRBD2. V lost 5 bases, J lost 4 bases, and 6 bases stayed unmatched. Germline CDR1 and CDR2: MNHNY and SVGAGI (reference sequence). The CDR3 length is 15 residues. CDR3 DNA: TGTGCCAGCAGTAGGACTAGCGGGCTGGGAGAGACCCAGTACTTC. This encodes CASSRTSGLGETQYF.

This clonotype was observed many times. The V gene is TRBV19, the J gene TRBJ1-2; D is undetermined. Germline-derived CDR1 and CDR2 are LNHDA and SQIVND (reference sequence). V dropped 7 bases and J dropped 5 bases, with 17 bases sitting between them. CDR3 length: 14 amino acids. The CDR3 is CASNPRPGRYGYTF. For the CDR3, the DNA is TGTGCCAGTAACCCCCGCCCAGGAAGGTATGGCTACACCTTC.

This clonotype has ten or more counts. The chain joins TRBV7-8 to TRBJ1-4; the match to TRBD1 covers 9 bases. Unmatched junction bases numbered 11, after V lost 4 bases and J lost 8 bases. Germline CDR1 SGHVS, CDR2 FQNEAQ. The CDR3 runs to 16 residues. CDR3: CASSSHRDREDEKLFF. CDR3 DNA: TGTGCCAGCAGCTCACACCGGGACAGGGAGGACGAAAAACTGTTTTTT.

This clonotype was counted many times. The chain carries TRBV11-2 and TRBJ1-5; D perhaps matches TRBD1 (5 bases). V lost 5 bases and J lost 1, with 12 bases in between. This CDR3 region has 15 residues. The germline V gene encodes CDR1 SGHAT and CDR2 FQNNGV. CDR3 loop: CASSAGWGSNQPQHF. The CDR3, as DNA: TGTGCCAGCAGCGCCGGGTGGGGGAGCAATCAGCCCCAGCATTTT.

The rearrangement joins TRBV7-6 to TRBJ1-1, with no clear D. Trimming removed 5 bases at V and 1 base at J, with 8 bases between. This CDR3 comprises 13 residues. The V gene's germline CDR1 is SGHVS and CDR2 FNYEAQ. CDR3 region: CASSLQANTEAFF. In nucleotides, the CDR3 is TGTGCCAGCAGCCTCCAGGCGAACACTGAAGCTTTCTTT.

The table lists this clonotype with many counts. The DNA of the CDR3 is TGTGCCAGCAGTTACTCCCCAGCTACTAGCACAGATACGCAGTATTTT. It is translated as CASSYSPATSTDTQYF. This chain uses TRBV6-5 with TRBJ2-3; no reliable D call. Looked up from germline, CDR1 is MNHEY and CDR2 is SVGAGI. The germline V and J ends were trimmed by 0 bases and 0 bases, with 10 bases remaining between them. CDR3 length: 16 amino acids.

The V gene is TRBV2, the J gene TRBJ2-2; TRBD2 matches at 13 bases. V shed 5 bases and J 0 bases; nucleotides not matched to a gene: 24. The CDR3 has 24 residues. Germline V gene lookup returns CDR1 SNHLY and CDR2 FYNNEI. The DNA for the CDR3 is TGTGCCAGCAGTATACCGGGACAGATAGTACCGGGACTAGCGGGGCTCGCGAACACCGGGGAGCTGTTTTTT. Translation gives CASSIPGQIVPGLAGLANTGELFF.

V usage is TRBV7-9 and J usage is TRBJ2-1; no reliable D call. This CDR3 is 15 amino acids long. Germline V gene lookup returns CDR1 SEHNR and CDR2 FQNEAQ (reference sequence). V lost 1 base and J lost 0, with 7 bases in between. The CDR3 loop reads CASSLGLSSYNEQFF. In DNA form, the CDR3 reads TGTGCCAGCAGCTTAGGATTGAGCTCCTACAATGAGCAGTTCTTC.

This clonotype was recorded a few times. The rearrangement links TRBV6-5 to TRBJ2-7, with 7 nucleotides matching TRBD1. V was clipped by 6 bases and J by 1 base; unmatched bases: 3. Germline V gives CDR1 MNHEY, CDR2 SVGAGI. The CDR3 consists of 13 residues. The CDR3 reads CASRPTGSYEQYF. For the CDR3, the DNA is TGTGCCAGCAGACCGACAGGGTCCTACGAGCAGTACTTC.

The table lists this clonotype with many counts. The chain employs TRBV5-1 and TRBJ1-1, with D possibly TRBD1 on 6 matching bases. This CDR3 is 17 amino acids long. V lost 1 base and J lost 0, with 16 bases in between. Germline CDR1 SGHRS, CDR2 YFSETQ. The CDR3: CASSLISAGAMNTEAFF. The DNA of the CDR3 is TGCGCCAGCAGCTTGATATCGGCAGGGGCTATGAACACTGAAGCTTTCTTT. Looking up the rest from reference TRBV5-1 and TRBJ1-1 gives the full variable domain: KAGVTQTPRYLIKTRGQQVTLSCSPISGHRSVSWYQQTPGQGLQFLFEYFSETQRNKGNFPGRFSGRQFSNSRSEMNVSTLELGDSALYLCASSLISAGAMNTEAFFGQGTRLTVV.

Only a few counts were recorded for this clonotype. This chain joins TRBV7-9 and TRBJ2-3, with D maybe TRBD1 (6 bases). Germline CDR1 SEHNR, CDR2 FQNEAQ (reference sequence). The CDR3 covers 18 residues. Trimming left V 2 bases short and J 6 bases short, with 24 bases between. Here the CDR3 reads CASSLNPTGNSPGDTQYF. The CDR3 DNA reads TGTGCCAGCAGCTTAAACCCAACAGGGAACAGTCCAGGGGATACGCAGTATTTT.

This clonotype was seen more than once but under ten times. The chain recombines TRBV7-6 with TRBJ2-5; the D is unclear. Per the germline V gene, CDR1 is SGHVS and CDR2 is FNYEAQ. The CDR3 loop spans 13 amino acids. Trimming stripped 0 bases from V and 5 bases from J, with 7 bases between. As DNA, the CDR3 is TGTGCCAGCAGCTTAGCGCCCGGGGAGACCCAGTACTTC. Amino acids: CASSLAPGETQYF.

There are a few counts of this clonotype. The J gene is TRBJ2-3, the V gene TRBV20-1, with no clear D. The ends were cut back, 6 bases at V and 5 bases at J, with 12 bases in the middle. The CDR3 runs to 12 residues. Germline lookup yields CDR1 DFQATT and CDR2 SNEGSKA (reference sequence). This CDR3 is CSARSSGDTQYF. CDR3 bases: TGCAGTGCGCGCTCGTCTGGAGATACGCAGTATTTT.

V is TRBV6-2 or TRBV6-3 and J is TRBJ2-7; D is possibly TRBD2 (6 bases). Germline CDR1 reads MNHEY; CDR2 reads SVGEGT. The length of the CDR3 is 17 residues. The V end lost 6 bases, the J end lost 3 bases, and 24 bases lay between the germline ends. CDR3 DNA: TGTGCCAGCAGCCCCTTGGGAATAGCGGAGAGGAACTACGAGCAGTACTTC. Protein sequence: CASSPLGIAERNYEQYF.

This clonotype was seen many times. The chain uses TRBV6-5 and TRBJ1-1; D is ambiguous. This CDR3 contains 13 residues. Germline V CDR1 and CDR2: MNHEY, SVGAGI. The V and J ends lost 6 bases and 1 base respectively, with 9 bases between them. CDR3: CASRVARNTEAFF. The CDR3 DNA reads TGTGCCAGCAGGGTGGCGCGGAACACTGAAGCTTTCTTT.

This clonotype has ten or more counts. V gene TRBV25-1 combines with J gene TRBJ1-5; the match to TRBD1 covers 9 bases. CDR1 MGHDK and CDR2 SYGVNS come from the germline V gene. The CDR3 runs 16 residues. Germline trimming cut 4 bases from V and 1 base from J; bases unmatched to any gene: 5. The CDR3 DNA reads TGTGCCAGCAGTGGATTGGACAGGGGAAGCAATCAGCCCCAGCATTTT. Amino acids: CASSGLDRGSNQPQHF.

This clonotype was seen a handful of times. The chain recombines TRBV5-5 with TRBJ2-7, with D possibly being TRBD1 or TRBD2 (5 bases each). This CDR3 is built from 12 residues. Trimming stripped 1 base from V and 5 bases from J, with 7 bases between. Germline V gives CDR1 SGHKS, CDR2 YYEKEE (reference sequence). The CDR3 DNA reads TGTGCCAGCAGCTTGTGGGGGAACGAGCAGTACTTC. It translates to CASSLWGNEQYF.

The chain has TRBV20-1 and TRBJ1-1; D is possibly TRBD1 (6 bases). The germline V gene has CDR1 DFQATT and CDR2 SNEGSKA (reference sequence). The CDR3 is 14 residues long. V was shortened by 6 bases and J by 4 bases, with 18 bases between the two germline ends. The CDR3 region has the DNA TGCAGTGCCAGGGGAACTCCCCGGGGCACTGAAGCTTTCTTT. Translating gives CSARGTPRGTEAFF.

The chain has TRBV5-5 and TRBJ2-7, with D tentatively TRBD2 (5 bases). Germline assignment: CDR1 SGHKS and CDR2 YYEKEE (reference sequence). The CDR3 is made up of 14 amino acids. V dropped 1 base and J dropped 7 bases, with 15 bases sitting between them. CDR3 sequence (DNA): TGTGCCAGCAGCTTGAGCGAGATCCGAGGGGAGCAGTACTTC. It specifies CASSLSEIRGEQYF.

This clonotype was observed a handful of times. The chain employs TRBV19 and TRBJ2-7, with no clear D. Trimming left V 3 bases short and J 2 bases short, with 11 bases between. This CDR3 is 14 amino acids long. Germline CDR1 is LNHDA and CDR2 is SQIVND (reference sequence). CDR3 DNA: TGTGCCAGTAGTATTGGGGTGGGCCCCTACGAGCAGTACTTC. It yields the protein CASSIGVGPYEQYF. The whole variable domain, filled in from reference TRBV19 and TRBJ2-7, reads DGGITQSPKYLFRKEGQNVTLSCEQNLNHDAMYWYRQDPGQGLRLIYYSQIVNDFQKGDIAEGYSVSREKKESFPLTVTSAQKNPTAFYLCASSIGVGPYEQYFGPGTRLTVT.

In its sample, this clonotype was seen a few times. This chain connects TRBV28 to TRBJ1-1, with 10 bases matching TRBD1. This CDR3 is 12 amino acids long. The junction had 3 bases not matched to a gene; V was cut back by 8 bases and J by 6 bases. Germline V lookup: CDR1 MDHEN, CDR2 SYDVKM. The DNA for the CDR3 is TGTGCCAGCTGGGACAGGGGCTCTGAAGCTTTCTTT. This sequence encodes CASWDRGSEAFF.